This passage covers 30 T cell receptor beta chains from one sample sequenced in a study of lymphopenia after photon versus proton radiotherapy. The assay was immunoSEQ multiplex PCR, and TCRdb's table has in-frame clones only and misses some. The sample includes 70,000 or so clones, roughly 93% of them seen just once. This specimen was peripheral blood, taken from a patient treated with photon-based radiotherapy. The source of these receptors is a woman aged 65 to 85 with pancreatic cancer.

V gene TRBV4-1 combines with J gene TRBJ1-2; the match to TRBD1 covers 7 bases. Trimming removed 2 bases from V and 5 bases from J; junction bases left unmatched: 2. The germline CDR1 and CDR2 sequences are MGHRA and YSYEKL. This CDR3 comprises 13 residues. The CDR3 loop reads CASSQQGGYGYTF. The CDR3 DNA is TGCGCCAGCAGCCAACAGGGGGGATATGGCTACACCTTC.

This clone was counted at least ten times. The V gene is TRBV5-1, the J gene TRBJ2-1; 8 nucleotides agree with TRBD2. The J segment lost 11 bases and the V segment lost 4 bases, leaving 11 bases of the junction unmatched. CDR3 length: 14 amino acids. The germline gives CDR1 SGHRS, CDR2 YFSETQ. The CDR3 reads CASSPRESGSKQFF. The CDR3 DNA reads TGCGCCAGCAGCCCCCGGGAGAGCGGGAGCAAGCAGTTCTTC.

This clone has only a few counts. V is TRBV10-3 and J is TRBJ2-7; no clear D gene. Trimming removed 4 bases from V and 4 bases from J, with 8 bases in between. CDR3 length: 12 amino acids. Germline CDR1 and CDR2: ENHRY and SYGVKD. The DNA for the CDR3 is TGTGCCATCAGTGCCGACCCATACGAGCAGTACTTC. Translation gives CAISADPYEQYF.

This clone was found a few times. This chain links TRBV30 with TRBJ1-1; possibly TRBD1 for D (6 bases). CDR1 and CDR2 (germline): GTSNPN, SVGIG (reference sequence). V dropped 4 bases and J dropped 0 bases, with 9 bases sitting between them. CDR3 length: 13 amino acids. The CDR3 sequence is CAWTWTVNTEAFF. The CDR3 nucleotides read TGTGCCTGGACCTGGACAGTGAACACTGAAGCTTTCTTT.

The chain's CDR3 is CASSSGTPYNEQFF. CDR3 bases: TGTGCCAGCAGTAGCGGGACACCTTACAATGAGCAGTTCTTC. This sequence joins TRBV6-1 and TRBJ2-1, with D tentatively TRBD2 (7 bases). Germline-derived CDR1 and CDR2 are MNHNS and SASEGT. The V gene lost 5 bases and the J gene lost 4 bases, with 12 bases spanning the gap. The CDR3 length is 14 residues.

V gene TRBV6-5 combines with J gene TRBJ2-5, with D tentatively TRBD1 (6 bases). The CDR3 is 14 amino acids. Trimming left V 6 bases short and J 4 bases short, with 15 bases between. Germline V gene data show CDR1 as MNHEY and CDR2 as SVGAGI. The CDR3 is CASSPLRGGETQYF. The DNA for the CDR3 is TGTGCCAGCAGCCCCTTAAGAGGGGGAGAGACCCAGTACTTC.

The chain uses TRBV10-1 and TRBJ2-7, with TRBD1 matching 10 bases. The CDR3 loop spans 15 amino acids. The J segment lost 6 bases and the V segment lost 8 bases, leaving 13 bases of the junction unmatched. Germline CDR1 reads WNHNN; CDR2 reads SYGVQD (reference sequence). CDR3 protein: CASGVWDRGFCEQYF. In DNA, the CDR3 is TGCGCCAGCGGAGTCTGGGACAGGGGTTTCTGCGAGCAGTACTTC.

The chain joins TRBV19 to TRBJ2-7; D remains unclear. Germline V gene data show CDR1 as LNHDA and CDR2 as SQIVND (reference sequence). V gave up 4 bases and J gave up 4 bases, with 5 bases separating them. CDR3 length: 11 residues. CDR3 sequence (DNA): TGTGCCAGTAGTACCCTATACGAGCAGTACTTC. Residues: CASSTLYEQYF.

The chain couples TRBV14 to TRBJ2-1; TRBD1 or TRBD2 may be the D gene (6 bases each). The germline CDR1 and CDR2 sequences are SGHDN and FVKESK. The CDR3 extends over 15 amino acids. Between the trimmed V and J ends, which lost 0 bases and 4 bases, there was a span of 10 bases. Written as DNA, the CDR3 is TGTGCCAGCAGCCAAGATCAAGGGGGGTACAATGAGCAGTTCTTC. As protein: CASSQDQGGYNEQFF.

This chain links TRBV10-1 with TRBJ2-1; 8 bases line up with TRBD1. The ends lost 3 bases at V and 3 bases at J; junction bases unmatched: 10. CDR3 length: 17 residues. Germline loops: CDR1 WNHNN, CDR2 SYGVQD (reference sequence). The CDR3 is CASSDPNGTGLYNEQFF. For the CDR3, the DNA is TGCGCCAGCAGTGACCCAAACGGGACAGGCCTCTACAATGAGCAGTTCTTC.

This clone was counted a single time. The rearrangement links TRBV5-4 to TRBJ2-7, with 7 nucleotides matching TRBD2. The germline V gene has CDR1 SGHNT and CDR2 YYREEE (reference sequence). Trimming cost V 4 bases and J 6 bases; bases outside gene matches: 10. The CDR3 has 14 amino acids. The CDR3 reads CASSPEGGLGEQYF. As DNA, the CDR3 is TGTGCCAGCAGCCCGGAGGGAGGGCTAGGCGAGCAGTACTTC.

This clone was seen a handful of times. The chain has TRBV19 and TRBJ1-1; D call uncertain. There are 15 residues in the CDR3. Germline assignment: CDR1 LNHDA and CDR2 SQIVND (reference sequence). Trimming shortened V by 6 bases and J by 1 base, and 15 bases separated the two germline ends. The CDR3 DNA follows: TGTGCCAGTAGAGTGGTCGGTCAGCCGAACACTGAAGCTTTCTTT. Translated, it gives CASRVVGQPNTEAFF. The entire variable domain, with the rest obtained from reference TRBV19 and TRBJ1-1, is as follows: DGGITQSPKYLFRKEGQNVTLSCEQNLNHDAMYWYRQDPGQGLRLIYYSQIVNDFQKGDIAEGYSVSREKKESFPLTVTSAQKNPTAFYLCASRVVGQPNTEAFFGQGTRLTVV.

The V call is TRBV5-4, the J call TRBJ2-5; D is unclear. The V and J ends lost 0 bases and 3 bases respectively, with 0 bases between them. The CDR3 has 11 amino acids. Looked up from germline, CDR1 is SGHNT and CDR2 is YYREEE (reference sequence). CDR3 amino acids: CASSLEETQYF. The CDR3 bases are TGTGCCAGCAGCTTGGAAGAGACCCAGTACTTC.

The genes are TRBV5-5 and TRBJ1-1, with 8 nucleotides matching TRBD1. V shed 4 bases, J shed 1 base, and the junction held 0 bases outside the gene matches. This CDR3 spans 13 amino acids. CDR1 SGHKS and CDR2 YYEKEE come from the germline V gene (reference sequence). CDR3 in DNA: TGTGCCAGCAGCGGACAGGGGAACACTGAAGCTTTCTTT. As protein: CASSGQGNTEAFF.

The chain combines TRBV6-5 with TRBJ2-1; possible D gene TRBD2, 5 bases. Deletions cut 5 bases from V and 6 bases from J, with 8 bases between. Germline CDR1 is MNHEY and CDR2 is SVGAGI. The CDR3 totals 12 residues. The CDR3 loop is CASSRGLNEQFF. In DNA, the CDR3 is TGTGCCAGCAGTCGAGGACTCAATGAGCAGTTCTTC.

The CDR3 DNA is TGTGCCAGCAGCCCGCCCGGGACAGGGAGGTCGGCGGAGCAGTACTTC. Amino acids: CASSPPGTGRSAEQYF. The chain combines TRBV4-2 with TRBJ2-7, with 9 bases fitting TRBD1. Germline V gene lookup returns CDR1 LGHNA and CDR2 YNFKEQ. With 4 bases clipped from V and 7 bases from J, the junction kept 14 bases outside the gene matches. This CDR3 is built from 16 residues.

The rearrangement links TRBV19 to TRBJ1-5; TRBD1 matches at 9 bases. The V and J ends lost 5 bases and 2 bases, in that order; junction bases with no gene match: 1. This CDR3 has 14 residues. Germline lookup yields CDR1 LNHDA and CDR2 SQIVND (reference sequence). Here the CDR3 reads CASSDRGGNQPQHF. CDR3 DNA: TGTGCCAGTAGTGACAGGGGGGGCAATCAGCCCCAGCATTTT.

This rearrangement joins TRBV27 to TRBJ2-3, with D tentatively TRBD2 (6 bases). CDR1 is MNHEY and CDR2 is SMNVEV in the germline V gene (reference sequence). V dropped 7 bases and J dropped 0 bases, with 14 bases sitting between them. CDR3 length: 15 residues. The CDR3 region is CASTERAQSTDTQYF. The CDR3 coding sequence is TGTGCCAGCACCGAGCGGGCCCAGAGCACAGATACGCAGTATTTT.

The chain joins TRBV29-1 to TRBJ2-3; D is unclear. Germline-derived CDR1 and CDR2 are SQVTM and ANQGSEA. The CDR3 has 10 amino acids. V was cut by 8 bases and J by 2 bases, with 5 bases left in between. As DNA, the CDR3 is TGCAGCATCCTCACAGATACGCAGTATTTT. It encodes CSILTDTQYF.

This clone has only one observation. The chain carries TRBV5-1 and TRBJ1-5, with D possibly matching TRBD1 (6 bases). Trimming cost V 4 bases and J 7 bases, with 15 bases left between them. This CDR3 is 14 amino acids long. The germline V gene encodes CDR1 SGHRS and CDR2 YFSETQ. The DNA of the CDR3 is TGCGCCAGCAGCCTCACAGGGTGGGGCCAGCCCCAGCATTTT. Translated: CASSLTGWGQPQHF.

The V gene is TRBV19, the J gene TRBJ2-5; TRBD1 agrees at 7 bases. Trimming removed 3 bases from V and 4 bases from J; junction bases left unmatched: 2. This CDR3 is 13 amino acids long. Per germline, CDR1 LNHDA and CDR2 SQIVND (reference sequence). CDR3 bases: TGTGCCAGTAGTATTTCAGGGGGAGAGACCCAGTACTTC. It translates to CASSISGGETQYF.

Here the CDR3 DNA reads TGTGCCAGCAGCCGCCGGACAGGGGAGACCCAGTACTTC. Translating gives CASSRRTGETQYF. J is TRBJ2-5 and V is TRBV25-1, with 8 bases lining up with TRBD1. CDR3 length equals 13 residues. After removal of 6 bases from V and 5 bases from J, the junction contained 5 bases not matched to a gene. Germline CDR1 is MGHDK and CDR2 is SYGVNS.

This chain's CDR3 is CASSVRSGGTEAFF. CDR3 sequence (DNA): TGTGCCAGCAGCGTGCGGAGTGGGGGTACTGAAGCTTTCTTT. The chain combines TRBV11-1 with TRBJ1-1; TRBD1 is a possible D gene (5 bases). The V gene's germline CDR1 is SGHAT and CDR2 FQDESV (reference sequence). The CDR3 is 14 amino acids. Trimming removed 5 bases from V and 5 bases from J, with 15 bases in between.

With regard to this clone: One junction end does not reproduce the germline sequence, and a read error may be involved. This rearrangement joins TRBV7-2 to TRBJ2-5; D is unclear. The CDR3 totals 13 residues. Germline V gene sequence: CDR1 SGHTA, CDR2 FQGNSA. In nucleotides, the CDR3 is TGTGCCAGCAGAGACAAACCTGAAGAGGCCCAGTACTTC. Its protein product is CASRDKPEEAQYF. The entire variable domain, with the rest obtained from reference TRBV7-2 and TRBJ2-5, is as follows: GAGVSQSPSNKVTEKGKDVELRCDPISGHTALYWYRQSLGQGLEFLIYFQGNSAPDKSGLPSDRFSAERTGGSVSTLTIQRTQQEDSAVYLCASRDKPEEAQYFGPGTRLLVL.

This chain uses TRBV6-1 with TRBJ2-5; unclear D gene. The CDR3 extends over 17 amino acids. Germline V gene data show CDR1 as MNHNS and CDR2 as SASEGT. Trimming removed 1 base at V and 4 bases at J, with 19 bases between. CDR3: CASSEEVGVRSIETQYF. The DNA of the CDR3 is TGTGCCAGCAGTGAAGAGGTTGGAGTTCGTTCCATAGAGACCCAGTACTTC.

The chain employs TRBV19 and TRBJ2-7; 8 bases fit TRBD1. After removal of 1 base from V and 1 base from J, the junction contained 9 bases not matched to a gene. Germline V gene lookup returns CDR1 LNHDA and CDR2 SQIVND (reference sequence). The CDR3 covers 17 residues. CDR3 sequence (DNA): TGTGCCAGTAGTATAGCGTTCAGTGGGACAGGTTCCTACGAGCAGTACTTC. It specifies CASSIAFSGTGSYEQYF.

The chain couples TRBV7-2 to TRBJ2-3; perhaps D is TRBD1 or TRBD2 (5 bases each). Trimming stripped 5 bases from V and 6 bases from J, with 15 bases between. The CDR3 extends over 14 amino acids. Germline CDR1 is SGHTA and CDR2 is FQGNSA. The CDR3 here is CASSRTRGRDTQYF. Here the CDR3 DNA reads TGTGCCAGCAGCCGTACGAGGGGCAGGGATACGCAGTATTTT.

The genes are TRBV7-6 and TRBJ1-5, with 11 bases identical to TRBD1. V lost 0 bases, J lost 6 bases, and 10 bases stayed unmatched. The CDR3 has 18 amino acids. Germline CDR1 and CDR2: SGHVS and FNYEAQ. In DNA, the CDR3 is TGTGCCAGCAGCTTAGCAACCCAGGGGACAGGGGGATTTCAGCCCCAGCATTTT. Protein product: CASSLATQGTGGFQPQHF. The whole variable domain, filled in from reference TRBV7-6 and TRBJ1-5, reads GAGVSQSPRYKVTKRGQDVALRCDPISGHVSLYWYRQALGQGPEFLTYFNYEAQQDKSGLPNDRFSAERPEGSISTLTIQRTEQRDSAMYRCASSLATQGTGGFQPQHFGDGTRLSIL.

The genes are TRBV30 and TRBJ1-5; 11 positions match TRBD1. V lost 5 bases, J lost 3 bases, and 0 bases stayed unmatched. Germline CDR1 and CDR2: GTSNPN and SVGIG (reference sequence). The CDR3 runs to 13 residues. CDR3 amino acids: CAWGQGANQPQHF. The CDR3 DNA reads as TGTGCCTGGGGACAGGGGGCCAATCAGCCCCAGCATTTT.

The gene calls are TRBV9 and TRBJ1-1; D possibly corresponds to TRBD1 (5 bases). The V and J ends lost 2 bases and 4 bases respectively, with 18 bases between them. In germline, CDR1 is SGDLS, CDR2 YYNGEE. CDR3 length: 16 residues. CDR3: CASSVGEGMGFTEAFF. CDR3 bases: TGTGCCAGCAGCGTGGGGGAGGGTATGGGGTTCACTGAAGCTTTCTTT.